Sequencing of this T cell receptor (beta chain) was carried out in a study of CD8 T cells in Susac syndrome. A single count supports this clonotype. The authors reverse transcribed roughly 0.5 to 1 ug RNA with random hexamers. With immunoSEQ multiplex PCR, TCR beta CDR3 was amplified across 54 Vbeta and 13 Jbeta. TCRdb processed the immunoSEQ multiplex PCR reads anew with MiXCR; each CDR3 protein has one entry. The data contain some 400,000 distinct CDR3 sequences, approximately 85% of them seen just once; the ten biggest clones take up about 0.12%. The CD8+ and CD4+ T cells were isolated magnetically using a negative isolation approach, whereas the TEMRA cells were enriched by FACS. Sequenced: CD8+ T cells from PBMCs. This sequence was found in a human donor with multiple sclerosis.

CDR3 sequence reads: CASRPKTSGRKEEQFF. The CDR3 DNA follows: TGTGCCAGCAGACCCAAGACTAGCGGGAGGAAGGAGGAGCAGTTCTTC. This chain uses TRBV7-9 with TRBJ2-1; TRBD2 matches at 13 bases. CDR3 length: 16 amino acids. The V and J ends lost 6 bases and 10 bases, in that order; junction bases with no gene match: 12. CDR1 and CDR2 from the germline V gene are SEHNR and FQNEAQ (reference sequence).